In its sample, the clone carrying this T cell receptor (beta chain) was seen a few times. The CDR3 loop spans 16 amino acids. The V gene lost 1 base and the J gene lost 3 bases, with 13 bases spanning the gap. The germline V gene has CDR1 SGHTA and CDR2 FQGTGA. Using its own MiXCR run on the PCR reads, TCRdb lists one record per CDR3 protein. The sample consists of 10,000 to 15,000 distinct CDR3 sequences, around 52% of them appearing once. This sample stems from a study of tumor-infiltrating lymphocytes in oesophageal squamous cell carcinoma. The sequence came from a female donor with esophageal squamous cell carcinoma. The J gene is TRBJ2-1, the V gene TRBV7-3; possibly TRBD2 for D (6 bases). Sequenced material: esophageal tumor tissue. The CDR3 nucleotides read TGTGCCAGCAGCTTAATTGGCCTAGCGCACTACAATGAGCAGTTCTTC. Residues: CASSLIGLAHYNEQFF.